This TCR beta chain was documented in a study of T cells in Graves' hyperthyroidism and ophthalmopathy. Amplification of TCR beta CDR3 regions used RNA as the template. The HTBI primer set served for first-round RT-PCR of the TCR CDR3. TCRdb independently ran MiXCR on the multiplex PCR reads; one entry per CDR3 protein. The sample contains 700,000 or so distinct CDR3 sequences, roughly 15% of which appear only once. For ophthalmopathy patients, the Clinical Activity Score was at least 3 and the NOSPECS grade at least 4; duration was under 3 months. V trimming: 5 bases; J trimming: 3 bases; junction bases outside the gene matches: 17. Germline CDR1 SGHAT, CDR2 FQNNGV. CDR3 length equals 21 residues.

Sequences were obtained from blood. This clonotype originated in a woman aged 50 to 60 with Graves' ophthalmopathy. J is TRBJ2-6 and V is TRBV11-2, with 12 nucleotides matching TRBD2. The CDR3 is CASSQELGLAGKDDGANVLTF. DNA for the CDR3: TGTGCCAGCAGCCAAGAATTAGGACTAGCGGGAAAAGACGATGGGGCCAACGTCCTGACTTTC.